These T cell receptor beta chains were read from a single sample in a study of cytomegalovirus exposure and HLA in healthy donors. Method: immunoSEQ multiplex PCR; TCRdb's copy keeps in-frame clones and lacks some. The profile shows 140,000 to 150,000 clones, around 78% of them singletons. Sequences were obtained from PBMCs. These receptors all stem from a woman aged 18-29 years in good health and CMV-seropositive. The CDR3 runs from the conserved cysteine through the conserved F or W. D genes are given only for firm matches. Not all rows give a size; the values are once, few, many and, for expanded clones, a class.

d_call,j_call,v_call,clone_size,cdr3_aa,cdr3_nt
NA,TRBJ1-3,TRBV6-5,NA,CATSWGGLTGNTIYF,TGTGCCACGTCGTGGGGGGGGCTGACTGGAAACACCATATATTTT
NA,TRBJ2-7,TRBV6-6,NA,CASKQTNYEQYF,TGTGCCAGCAAACAGACCAATTACGAGCAGTACTTC
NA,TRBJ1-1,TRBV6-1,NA,CASSSARSTEAFF,TGTGCCAGCAGTTCGGCGCGGAGCACTGAAGCTTTCTTT
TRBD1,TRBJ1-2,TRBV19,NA,CASGSDRSWDSYGYTF,TGTGCCAGCGGATCCGACCGGTCCTGGGACAGCTATGGCTACACCTTC
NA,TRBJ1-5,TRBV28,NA,CASSPLDRPDSNQPQHF,TGTGCCAGCAGTCCTCTCGACAGGCCAGATAGCAATCAGCCCCAGCATTTT
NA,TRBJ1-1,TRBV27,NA,CASSWGGNTEAFF,TGTGCCAGCAGTTGGGGGGGGAACACTGAAGCTTTCTTT
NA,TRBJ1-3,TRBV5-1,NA,CASSLGGGNTIYF,TGCGCCAGCAGCTTGGGAGGGGGAAACACCATATATTTT
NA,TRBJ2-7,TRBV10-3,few,CATGDAGPTLSYEQYF,TGTGCCACGGGGGACGCGGGGCCGACACTTTCCTACGAGCAGTACTTC
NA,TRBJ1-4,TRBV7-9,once,CASSLVGEKLFF,TGTGCCAGCAGCTTAGTCGGTGAAAAACTGTTTTTT
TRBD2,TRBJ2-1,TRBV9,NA,CASSVDAGGNSYNEQFF,TGTGCCAGCAGCGTAGATGCGGGGGGGAACTCCTACAATGAGCAGTTCTTC
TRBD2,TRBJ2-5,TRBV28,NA,CASSLNLAGWGETQYF,TGTGCCAGCAGTTTAAATCTAGCGGGCTGGGGAGAGACCCAGTACTTC
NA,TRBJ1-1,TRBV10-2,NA,CASSEWGERTEAFF,TGCGCCAGCAGTGAGTGGGGGGAACGTACTGAAGCTTTCTTT
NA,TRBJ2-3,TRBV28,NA,CASSSSPGGGYTDTQYF,TGTGCCAGCAGTTCCTCCCCGGGCGGGGGCTACACAGATACGCAGTATTTT
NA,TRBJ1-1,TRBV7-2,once,CASSLNSPTSEAFF,TGTGCCAGCAGCTTAAATTCCCCGACTTCTGAAGCTTTCTTT
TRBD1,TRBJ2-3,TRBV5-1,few,CASSQGQGTDTQYF,TGCGCCAGCAGCCAGGGACAGGGAACAGATACGCAGTATTTT
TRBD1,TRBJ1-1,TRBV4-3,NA,CASSGRTGGVRNTEAFF,TGCGCCAGCAGCGGGAGGACAGGGGGCGTTAGAAACACTGAAGCTTTCTTT
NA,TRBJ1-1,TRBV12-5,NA,CASGLVRSLPNTEAFF,TGTGCTAGTGGTTTGGTACGGAGTCTCCCGAACACTGAAGCTTTCTTT
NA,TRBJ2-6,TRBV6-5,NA,CASRDPGGANVLTF,TGTGCCAGCAGGGATCCGGGAGGGGCCAACGTCCTGACTTTC
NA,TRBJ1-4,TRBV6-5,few,CASSYSLASNEKLFF,TGTGCCAGCAGTTACTCATTGGCCAGTAATGAAAAACTGTTTTTT
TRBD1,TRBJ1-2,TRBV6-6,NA,CASSPQGAEGYTF,TGTGCCAGCAGCCCACAGGGGGCTGAGGGCTACACCTTC
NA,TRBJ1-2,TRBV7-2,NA,CASSPRYRSYGYTF,TGTGCCAGCAGCCCCCGGTATAGATCCTATGGCTACACCTTC
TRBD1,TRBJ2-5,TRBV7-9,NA,CASSSQNRGPRYF,TGTGCCAGCAGCTCCCAGAACAGGGGCCCCCGGTACTTC
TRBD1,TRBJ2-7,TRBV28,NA,CASSRQGATFIYEQYF,TGTGCCAGCAGTAGACAGGGGGCCACGTTTATATACGAGCAGTACTTC
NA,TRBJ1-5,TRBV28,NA,CASSIPGGSNQPQHF,TGTGCCAGCAGCATTCCCGGGGGGAGCAATCAGCCCCAGCATTTT
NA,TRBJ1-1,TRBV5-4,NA,CASNLGGTNEAFF,TGTGCCAGCAACCTCGGGGGGACAAATGAAGCTTTCTTT
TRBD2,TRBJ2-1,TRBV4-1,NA,CASSPPPGGYNEQFF,TGCGCCAGCAGCCCTCCCCCGGGAGGTTACAATGAGCAGTTCTTC
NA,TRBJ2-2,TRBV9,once,CASSHGWGDTGELFF,TGTGCCAGCAGCCACGGGTGGGGGGACACCGGGGAGCTGTTTTTT
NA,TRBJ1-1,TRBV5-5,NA,CASSLTRTEAFF,TGTGCCAGCAGCTTGACTCGGACTGAAGCTTTCTTT
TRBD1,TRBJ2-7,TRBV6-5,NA,CATSDRVLHEQYF,TGTGCCACCTCTGACAGGGTTTTACACGAGCAGTACTTC
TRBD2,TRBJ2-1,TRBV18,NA,CASSPSGGSYNEQFF,TGTGCCAGCTCACCATCGGGGGGCTCCTACAATGAGCAGTTCTTC